This passage covers 2 T cell receptor beta chains from one sample sequenced in a study of vaccination effects on CD4 cells after COVID-19. Viral peptide pools were used in the ViraFEST assay to expand antigen-specific CD4+ T cells, and sequencing came afterward. Researchers isolated CD4+ T cells once around 11 days of culture had elapsed. Subjects were given two BNT162b2 or mRNA-1273 vaccine doses. Their specific antigens are unknown. Here immunoSEQ multiplex PCR was the method, and the copy in TCRdb shows in-frame clones only, minus some. Of tens of thousands of clones in the sample, around three quarters were seen once. The specimen comprised CD4+ T cells from PBMCs cultured with HCoV-OC43 spike peptides, sampled after COVID-19 vaccination. Subset described: HCoV-OC43 spike overlapping peptide pool stimulation. Every receptor here comes from a human donor who received a COVID-19 vaccine.

The CDR3 protein is CASSLYTGELFF. The DNA for the CDR3 is TGCGCCAGCAGCCTCTACACCGGGGAGCTGTTTTTT. This chain links TRBV5-1 with TRBJ2-2, with D uncertain. The germline CDR1 and CDR2 sequences are SGHRS and YFSETQ. The CDR3 length is 12 residues. Trimming left V 4 bases short and J 3 bases short, with 4 bases between.

This chain connects TRBV28 to TRBJ1-4; a possible D gene is TRBD1 (5 bases). V lost 8 bases, J lost 7 bases, and 8 bases lay in between. The CDR3 extends over 11 amino acids. Looked up from germline, CDR1 is MDHEN and CDR2 is SYDVKM. CDR3 sequence: CASQGGEKLFF. CDR3 coding DNA: TGTGCCAGCCAGGGAGGTGAAAAACTGTTTTTT.